The next 26 T cell receptor beta chains were all read from a single sample in a study of CD8 T cells in ankylosing spondylitis (dated 2017 in TCRdb). Overall study outcomes, separate from this receptor: A TCR beta motif made up of eight highly homologous amino acid variants appeared to be characteristic of blood from ankylosing spondylitis patients.

The receptor library was made with 5' RACE. Instrument used: Illumina HiSeq 2500. TCRdb reprocessed the public reads (quality trimming at Q25 with fastp, clone calling with MiXCR) and kept in-frame beta chains. When rows share a CDR3 protein, they turn into one entry using the most common DNA and genes. This sample is represented by around 480,000 distinct CDR3 sequences; approximately 17% of them were singletons. In total, the top ten clones hold just over 1% of the sample. Their antigen targets remain unknown. The sample consisted of blood, either unsorted or a sorted T cell fraction (not recorded which). The receptors come from a male donor with ankylosing spondylitis.

This clonotype was counted a few times. V and J are TRBV20-1 and TRBJ1-1; TRBD1 agrees at 10 bases. The CDR3 is made up of 14 amino acids. The V gene end was trimmed by 8 bases and the J gene end by 0 bases; junction bases not matched to a gene: 6. CDR1 is DFQATT, CDR2 SNEGSKA, per germline (reference sequence). DNA for the CDR3: TGCAGTACCCGACAGGGGGCAATGAACACTGAAGCTTTCTTT. Translation: CSTRQGAMNTEAFF.

This clonotype came up a few times. The gene calls are TRBV7-3 and TRBJ2-1; no firm D call. Germline CDR1 reads SGHTA; CDR2 reads FQGTGA. Trimming left V 6 bases short and J 6 bases short, with 12 bases between. The length of the CDR3 is 13 residues. The chain's CDR3 is CASSLNRVNEQFF. The CDR3 DNA reads TGTGCCAGCAGTCTCAATAGGGTCAATGAGCAGTTCTTC.

This clonotype was counted a few times. CDR3 nucleotides: TGCGCCAGCAGCCTAAACCGACAGGGGGCGCAATCCTACGAGCAGTACTTC. Protein: CASSLNRQGAQSYEQYF. The V gene is TRBV5-1, the J gene TRBJ2-7, with TRBD1 matching over 10 bases. Germline V gene sequence: CDR1 SGHRS, CDR2 YFSETQ. V lost 4 bases and J lost 1; bases outside the gene matches: 11. This CDR3 contains 17 residues.

This chain connects TRBV7-2 to TRBJ2-2, with D hard to call. The CDR3 covers 13 residues. The V end was cut by 4 bases, the J end by 5 bases, with 8 bases between. Germline V CDR1 and CDR2: SGHTA, FQGNSA. The CDR3 DNA reads TGTGCCAGCAGCTCGCAGAGAACCGGGGAGCTGTTTTTT. This codes for CASSSQRTGELFF.

This clonotype was seen a single time. The gene calls are TRBV6-1 and TRBJ1-6; the match to TRBD1 covers 12 bases. CDR3 length: 16 residues. Germline assignment: CDR1 MNHNS and CDR2 SASEGT. With 6 bases clipped from V and 6 bases from J, the junction kept 6 bases outside the gene matches. The CDR3 spells CASSPGTGGRNSPLHF. In nucleotides, the CDR3 is TGTGCCAGCAGCCCCGGGACAGGGGGCCGTAATTCACCCCTCCACTTT.

There are a few counts of this clonotype. The chain recombines TRBV20-1 with TRBJ2-2; no definite D call. Per germline, CDR1 DFQATT and CDR2 SNEGSKA (reference sequence). Deletions cut 3 bases from V and 5 bases from J, with 16 bases between. The length of the CDR3 is 15 residues. The CDR3 is CSARTYGKGTGELFF. CDR3 nucleotide sequence: TGCAGTGCTAGGACATACGGAAAAGGAACCGGGGAGCTGTTTTTT.

The CDR3 DNA is TGTGCCAGCAGCTTACAGGGGGGCAACCTGGAGACCCAGTACTTC. Protein product: CASSLQGGNLETQYF. This chain joins TRBV7-3 and TRBJ2-5, with a tentative D call TRBD1 (7 bases). The CDR3 covers 15 residues. Trimming stripped 2 bases from V and 5 bases from J, with 15 bases between. From germline, CDR1 is SGHTA and CDR2 FQGTGA.

The CDR3 protein is CASSLTGQGVADTIYF. CDR3 coding DNA: TGCGCCAGCAGCTTGACAGGACAGGGAGTTGCGGACACCATATATTTT. The chain recombines TRBV5-1 with TRBJ1-3, with 8 bases that match TRBD1. Losses at the gene ends were 1 base for V and 8 bases for J; bases not matched to a gene: 11. This CDR3 spans 16 amino acids. Germline-derived CDR1 and CDR2 are SGHRS and YFSETQ.

This clonotype turned up a few times. V gene TRBV18 combines with J gene TRBJ2-6, with D unclear. Trimming pared 1 base from V and 4 bases from J, leaving 11 bases between. The CDR3 consists of 16 residues. Germline V gives CDR1 KGHSH, CDR2 LQKENI. CDR3 sequence reads: CASSPLEYSGANVLTF. In nucleotides, the CDR3 is TGTGCCAGCTCACCACTGGAGTACTCCGGGGCCAACGTCCTGACTTTC.

The J gene is TRBJ1-2, the V gene TRBV20-1, with 7 bases fitting TRBD1. Trimming cost V 5 bases and J 1 base; bases outside gene matches: 1. This CDR3 is built from 12 residues. CDR1 is DFQATT and CDR2 is SNEGSKA in the germline V gene (reference sequence). CDR3 nucleotides: TGCAGTGCTGGGACAGATAACTATGGCTACACCTTC. It yields the protein CSAGTDNYGYTF.

In its sample, this clonotype was seen a few times. V and J are TRBV12-3 or TRBV12-4 and TRBJ1-6, with TRBD1 identical over 8 bases. V lost 5 bases to trimming and J lost 9 bases; unmatched junction nucleotides: 9. This CDR3 region has 15 residues. Here the CDR3 reads CASSHGQGKGSPLHF. The CDR3 DNA reads TGTGCCAGCAGTCACGGACAGGGAAAGGGTTCACCCCTCCACTTT.

This clonotype was observed a handful of times. The rearrangement uses TRBV7-2 and TRBJ2-3, with a weak D call TRBD1 (6 bases). V dropped 3 bases and J dropped 1 base, with 11 bases sitting between them. The CDR3 extends over 15 amino acids. The germline gives CDR1 SGHTA, CDR2 FQGNSA. CDR3 nucleotide sequence: TGTGCCAGCAGCTTTGAGGGGGTGGGCACAGATACGCAGTATTTT. Translated, it gives CASSFEGVGTDTQYF.

This chain joins TRBV12-3 or TRBV12-4 and TRBJ1-2, with D perhaps matching TRBD1 (6 bases). V lost 6 bases and J lost 0, with 17 bases in between. The CDR3 is made up of 16 amino acids. CDR3 amino acids: CASRSHGRGSNYGYTF. CDR3 sequence (DNA): TGTGCCAGCAGGTCGCACGGGAGGGGGTCTAACTATGGCTACACCTTC.

V and J are TRBV5-8 and TRBJ1-5; the D is unclear. V lost 0 bases and J 9 bases, leaving 7 bases between the germline ends. The CDR3 extends over 12 amino acids. Germline lookup yields CDR1 SGHTS and CDR2 YDEGEE. The CDR3 spells CASSLAGLPQHF. CDR3 in DNA: TGTGCCAGCAGCTTGGCCGGGTTGCCCCAGCATTTT.

This clonotype was counted once. V and J are TRBV4-2 and TRBJ1-4; the D is unclear. Trimming removed 0 bases at V and 8 bases at J, with 7 bases between. The CDR3 contains 13 residues. The germline V gene has CDR1 LGHNA and CDR2 YNFKEQ. This chain's CDR3 is CASSQEKWEKLFF. CDR3 nucleotides: TGTGCCAGCAGCCAAGAGAAGTGGGAAAAACTGTTTTTT.

As to this clonotype: A read error is likely, as this CDR3 ends without the conserved phenylalanine or tryptophan. The chain is built from TRBV3-1 and TRBJ1-2, with D possibly TRBD1 on 5 matching bases. Germline V gene lookup returns CDR1 LGHDT and CDR2 YNNKEL (reference sequence). V lost 3 bases and J 7 bases, leaving 12 bases between the germline ends. CDR3 length: 13 residues. CDR3 loop: CASSHAREGGYTY. CDR3 sequence (DNA): TGTGCCAGCAGCCATGCCAGGGAAGGTGGCTACACCTAC.

This clonotype was recorded at least ten times. V is TRBV5-1 and J is TRBJ2-7; D is perhaps TRBD2 (7 bases). V lost 4 bases and J 0 bases, leaving 17 bases between the germline ends. Per the germline V gene, CDR1 is SGHRS and CDR2 is YFSETQ. CDR3 size: 16 residues. This CDR3 reads CASSPRGRALSYEQYF. The CDR3 bases are TGCGCCAGCAGCCCTAGGGGGAGGGCCCTCTCCTACGAGCAGTACTTC.

This clonotype was seen a handful of times. V is TRBV7-9 and J is TRBJ2-3; TRBD1 or TRBD2 may be the D gene (5 bases each). Germline V gives CDR1 SEHNR, CDR2 FQNEAQ (reference sequence). This CDR3 contains 15 residues. Trimming stripped 8 bases from V and 3 bases from J, with 18 bases between. The CDR3 is CASGSVSSGTDTQYF. CDR3 in DNA: TGTGCCAGCGGGAGCGTCTCATCAGGGACAGATACGCAGTATTTT.

J is TRBJ2-1 and V is TRBV6-2 or TRBV6-3; 8 nucleotides line up with TRBD1. CDR1 MNHEY and CDR2 SVGEGT come from the germline V gene. This CDR3 has 14 residues. Losses at the gene ends were 2 bases for V and 10 bases for J; bases not matched to a gene: 7. This CDR3 is CASSYPTGAGEQFF. In nucleotides, the CDR3 is TGTGCCAGCAGTTACCCGACAGGGGCAGGGGAGCAGTTCTTC.

The V call is TRBV7-9, the J call TRBJ2-3; D unclear. The CDR3 contains 13 residues. In germline, CDR1 is SEHNR, CDR2 FQNEAQ (reference sequence). Deletions cut 5 bases from V and 6 bases from J, with 12 bases between. The CDR3 coding sequence is TGTGCCAGCAGCCCCCCTGGTCGGGATACGCAGTATTTT. Amino acids: CASSPPGRDTQYF.

This clonotype was picked up many times. The chain employs TRBV6-1 and TRBJ2-2, with 7 positions matching TRBD2. This CDR3 contains 14 residues. With 6 bases clipped from V and 5 bases from J, the junction kept 6 bases outside the gene matches. In germline, CDR1 is MNHNS, CDR2 SASEGT. CDR3 in DNA: TGTGCCAGCAGGGGAGGGTTAGGGACCGGGGAGCTGTTTTTT. Protein product: CASRGGLGTGELFF.

This clonotype has at least ten counts. Written as DNA, the CDR3 is TGTGCCAGCAGCATTACCCGCGGGGGCTCCTACAATGAGCAGTTCTTC. It translates to CASSITRGGSYNEQFF. This chain joins TRBV12-3 or TRBV12-4 and TRBJ2-1; 7 bases are a match to TRBD2. V was pared by 6 bases and J by 0 bases, with 8 bases of the junction left unmatched. This CDR3 contains 16 residues.

This clonotype was recorded a few times. The genes are TRBV20-1 and TRBJ1-2, with TRBD1 matching over 7 bases. Germline trimming cut 0 bases from V and 4 bases from J; bases unmatched to any gene: 5. The length of the CDR3 is 14 residues. Germline CDR1 is DFQATT and CDR2 is SNEGSKA (reference sequence). DNA of the CDR3: TGCAGTGCTAGAGACCGAGGGGGCGCCTATGGCTACACCTTC. Its protein is CSARDRGGAYGYTF.

This clonotype has just a few counts. The chain employs TRBV12-3 or TRBV12-4 and TRBJ2-7; D is undetermined. The V gene lost 4 bases and the J gene lost 1 base, with 11 bases spanning the gap. CDR3 length equals 14 residues. The CDR3 DNA is TGTGCCAGCAGTTCGACATTGCCTTCCTACGAGCAGTACTTC. This translates into CASSSTLPSYEQYF.

This clonotype was counted between two and nine times. The gene calls are TRBV6-1 and TRBJ2-1; TRBD2 matches at 11 bases. Unmatched junction bases numbered 14, after V lost 6 bases and J lost 10 bases. CDR3 length equals 16 residues. Germline V gene data show CDR1 as MNHNS and CDR2 as SASEGT. The CDR3 loop reads CASSPAGVAGGREQFF. CDR3 DNA: TGTGCCAGCAGCCCTGCGGGGGTAGCGGGAGGGAGGGAGCAGTTCTTC.

The CDR3 loop is CASSSGLNYGYTF. The CDR3 DNA sequence: TGCGCCAGCAGTTCGGGACTAAACTATGGCTACACCTTC. J is TRBJ1-2 and V is TRBV10-1; a weak D match, TRBD1 (5 bases). This CDR3 contains 13 residues. The germline V and J ends were trimmed by 5 bases and 2 bases, with 9 bases remaining between them. CDR1 WNHNN and CDR2 SYGVQD come from the germline V gene (reference sequence).